This T cell receptor (beta chain) was identified during a study of shared clonotypes between healthy human individuals. Concerning this clone: The antigen is not known.

Only in-frame clones appear in the TCRdb table, and some are missing; sequencing was by immunoSEQ multiplex PCR. Here the sample spans 2.3 million or so clones, 85% to 95% being singletons. Overall study findings and caveats: Across a few donors, naive CD4 shared 4.5% to 6%, naive CD8 more than 3%, memory CD4 roughly 2.5%, memory CD8 about 0.38%. Only blood underwent sampling, and tissue repertoires likely differ. With few donors, the genetic and exposure-history diversity represented was limited.

The CDR3 runs 17 residues. V dropped 2 bases and J dropped 0; count of bases not matched to a gene: 8. The V gene's germline CDR1 is SGHDT and CDR2 YYEEEE. The genes are TRBV5-6 and TRBJ2-1; TRBD1 matches at 7 bases. This clonotype was sampled from a man aged 18 to 29 in good health. Some clones in this sample may be carry-over from other donors' samples. Sequenced sample: naive CD4+ T cells from PBMCs. Subset reported: CD45RA+ positively selected. CDR3 nucleotide sequence: TGTGCCAGCAGCTTCTCTCGACAGGGACCCTCCTACAATGAGCAGTTCTTC. Residues: CASSFSRQGPSYNEQFF.